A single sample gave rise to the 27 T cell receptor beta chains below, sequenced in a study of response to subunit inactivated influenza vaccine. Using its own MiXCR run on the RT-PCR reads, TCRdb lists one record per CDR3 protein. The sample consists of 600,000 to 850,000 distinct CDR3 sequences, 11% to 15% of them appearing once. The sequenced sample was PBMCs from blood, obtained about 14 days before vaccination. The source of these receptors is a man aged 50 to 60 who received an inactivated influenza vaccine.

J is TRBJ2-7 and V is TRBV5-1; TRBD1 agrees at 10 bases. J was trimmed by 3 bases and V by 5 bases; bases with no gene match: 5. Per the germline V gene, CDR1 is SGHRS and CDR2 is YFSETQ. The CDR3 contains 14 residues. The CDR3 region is CASREGDRGYEQYF. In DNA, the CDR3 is TGCGCCAGCAGGGAAGGGGACAGGGGCTACGAGCAGTACTTC.

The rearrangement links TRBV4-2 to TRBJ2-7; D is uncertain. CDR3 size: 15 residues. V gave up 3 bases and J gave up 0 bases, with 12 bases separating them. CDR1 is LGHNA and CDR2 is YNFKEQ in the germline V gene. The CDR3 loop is CASSQSEGSSYEQYF. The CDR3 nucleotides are TGTGCCAGCAGCCAGAGTGAAGGAAGCTCCTACGAGCAGTACTTC.

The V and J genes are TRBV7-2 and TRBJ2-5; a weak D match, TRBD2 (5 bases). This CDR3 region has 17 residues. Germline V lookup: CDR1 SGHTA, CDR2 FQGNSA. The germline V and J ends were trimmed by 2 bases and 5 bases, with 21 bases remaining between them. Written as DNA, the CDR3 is TGTGCCAGCAGCTTACTATGGTCGTATGAGGGTAGGGAGACCCAGTACTTC. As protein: CASSLLWSYEGRETQYF.

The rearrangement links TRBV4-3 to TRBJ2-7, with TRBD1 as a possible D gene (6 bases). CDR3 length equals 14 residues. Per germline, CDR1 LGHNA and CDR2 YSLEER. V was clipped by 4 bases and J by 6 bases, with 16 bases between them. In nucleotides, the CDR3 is TGCGCCAGCAGCCCTTCGACAGTCAGGGGCGAGCAGTACTTC. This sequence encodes CASSPSTVRGEQYF.

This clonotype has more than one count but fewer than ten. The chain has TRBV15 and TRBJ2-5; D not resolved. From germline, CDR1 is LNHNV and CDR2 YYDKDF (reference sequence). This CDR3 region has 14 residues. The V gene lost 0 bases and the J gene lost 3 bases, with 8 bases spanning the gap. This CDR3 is CATSRDGSKETQYF. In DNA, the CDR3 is TGTGCCACCAGCAGAGACGGCAGTAAAGAGACCCAGTACTTC.

In DNA, the CDR3 is TGTGCCAGCAGCCCTACTAGCGGGAGGGCCGATGAGCAGTTCTTC. Amino acid sequence: CASSPTSGRADEQFF. The genes are TRBV7-3 and TRBJ2-1; TRBD2 aligns across 13 bases. The germline gives CDR1 SGHTA, CDR2 FQGTGA. The CDR3 runs to 15 residues. J was trimmed by 8 bases and V by 5 bases; bases with no gene match: 6.

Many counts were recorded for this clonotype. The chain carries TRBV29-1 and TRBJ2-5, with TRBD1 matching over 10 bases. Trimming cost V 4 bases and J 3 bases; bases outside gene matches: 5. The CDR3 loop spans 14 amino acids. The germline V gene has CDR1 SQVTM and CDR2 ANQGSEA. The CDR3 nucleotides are TGCAGCGTTGGCGGACAGGGGGGGGAAGAGACCCAGTACTTC. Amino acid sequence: CSVGGQGGEETQYF.

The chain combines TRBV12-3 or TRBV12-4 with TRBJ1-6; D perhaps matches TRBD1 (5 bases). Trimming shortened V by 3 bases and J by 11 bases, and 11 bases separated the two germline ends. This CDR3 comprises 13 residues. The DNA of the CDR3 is TGTGCCAGCAGTTTTTCTCGGGGGACACCCCTCCACTTT. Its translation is CASSFSRGTPLHF.

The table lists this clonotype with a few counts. Here the CDR3 DNA reads TGTGCCAGCACGGGGAACTATGGCTACACCTTC. Encoded protein: CASTGNYGYTF. This chain uses TRBV12-3 or TRBV12-4 with TRBJ1-2, with D unresolved. Trimming left V 7 bases short and J 2 bases short, with 5 bases between. The CDR3 spans 11 residues.

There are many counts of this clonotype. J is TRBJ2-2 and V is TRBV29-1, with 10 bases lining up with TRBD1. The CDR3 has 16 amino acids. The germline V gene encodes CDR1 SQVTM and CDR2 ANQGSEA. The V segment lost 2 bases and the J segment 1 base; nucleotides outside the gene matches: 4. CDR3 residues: CSVESRDRGNTGELFF. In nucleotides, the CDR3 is TGCAGCGTTGAATCGCGGGACAGGGGGAACACCGGGGAGCTGTTTTTT.

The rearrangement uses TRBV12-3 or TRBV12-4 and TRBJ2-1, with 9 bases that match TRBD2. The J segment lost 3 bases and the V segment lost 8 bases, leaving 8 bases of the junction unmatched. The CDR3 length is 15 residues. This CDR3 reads CASVPAGGFYNEQFF. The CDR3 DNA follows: TGTGCCAGCGTTCCAGCGGGGGGTTTCTACAATGAGCAGTTCTTC.

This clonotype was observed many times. In nucleotides, the CDR3 is TGTGCCAGCAGTGCCCCCTTTGGGGCCAGCTCCTACGAGCAGTACTTC. Translating it yields CASSAPFGASSYEQYF. The chain combines TRBV28 with TRBJ2-7; D might be TRBD1 (5 bases). Looked up from germline, CDR1 is MDHEN and CDR2 is SYDVKM. V gave up 5 bases and J gave up 0 bases, with 17 bases separating them. This CDR3 comprises 16 residues.

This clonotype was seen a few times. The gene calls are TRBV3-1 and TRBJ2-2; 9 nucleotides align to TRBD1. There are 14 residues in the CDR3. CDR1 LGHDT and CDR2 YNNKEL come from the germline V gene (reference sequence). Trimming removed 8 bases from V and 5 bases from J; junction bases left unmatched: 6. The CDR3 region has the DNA TGTGCCAGCCTGTCGACAGGGGGTACCGGGGAGCTGTTTTTT. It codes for CASLSTGGTGELFF.

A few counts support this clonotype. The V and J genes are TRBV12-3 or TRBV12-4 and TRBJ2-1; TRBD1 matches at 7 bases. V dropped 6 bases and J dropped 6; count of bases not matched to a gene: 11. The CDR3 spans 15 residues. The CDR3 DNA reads TGTGCCAGCAGAACGACAGGGTTACAGGCCAATGAGCAGTTCTTC. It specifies CASRTTGLQANEQFF.

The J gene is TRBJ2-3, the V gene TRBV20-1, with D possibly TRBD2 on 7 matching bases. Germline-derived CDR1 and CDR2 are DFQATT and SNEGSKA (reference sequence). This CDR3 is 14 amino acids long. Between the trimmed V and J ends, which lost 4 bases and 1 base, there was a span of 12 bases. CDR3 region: CSAKGGFGTDTQYF. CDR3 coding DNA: TGCAGTGCTAAGGGGGGGTTCGGCACAGATACGCAGTATTTT.

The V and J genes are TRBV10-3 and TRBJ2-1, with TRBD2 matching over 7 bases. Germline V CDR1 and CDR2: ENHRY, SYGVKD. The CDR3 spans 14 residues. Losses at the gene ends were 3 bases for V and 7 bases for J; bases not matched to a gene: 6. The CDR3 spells CAISDPARGNEQFF. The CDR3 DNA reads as TGTGCCATCAGTGATCCCGCGCGGGGGAATGAGCAGTTCTTC.

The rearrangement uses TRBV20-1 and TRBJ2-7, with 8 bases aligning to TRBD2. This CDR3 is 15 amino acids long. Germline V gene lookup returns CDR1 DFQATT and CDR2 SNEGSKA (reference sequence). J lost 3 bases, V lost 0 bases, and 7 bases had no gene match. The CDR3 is CSARESGTRSYEQYF. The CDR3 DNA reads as TGCAGTGCTAGAGAATCCGGGACTAGGAGCTACGAGCAGTACTTC.

This CDR3 is CASSFPVKGAAGANVLTF. DNA for the CDR3: TGCGCCAGCAGCTTCCCAGTGAAGGGAGCCGCTGGGGCCAACGTCCTGACTTTC. The chain is built from TRBV5-1 and TRBJ2-6, with D maybe TRBD2 (5 bases). The CDR3 is made up of 18 amino acids. Per germline, CDR1 SGHRS and CDR2 YFSETQ. The V and J ends lost 2 bases and 2 bases respectively, with 17 bases between them.

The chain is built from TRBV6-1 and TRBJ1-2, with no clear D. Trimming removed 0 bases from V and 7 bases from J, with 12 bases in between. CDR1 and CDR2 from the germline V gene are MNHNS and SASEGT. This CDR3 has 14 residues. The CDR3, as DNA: TGTGCCAGCAGTGAAGCGCAGGTGGTAGGTGGCTACACCTTC. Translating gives CASSEAQVVGGYTF.

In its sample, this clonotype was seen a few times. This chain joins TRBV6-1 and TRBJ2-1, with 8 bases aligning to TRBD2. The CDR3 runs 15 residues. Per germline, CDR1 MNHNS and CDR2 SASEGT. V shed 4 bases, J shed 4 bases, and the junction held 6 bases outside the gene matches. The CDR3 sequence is CASSADGREYNEQFF. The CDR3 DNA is TGTGCCAGCAGTGCCGACGGGAGGGAGTACAATGAGCAGTTCTTC.

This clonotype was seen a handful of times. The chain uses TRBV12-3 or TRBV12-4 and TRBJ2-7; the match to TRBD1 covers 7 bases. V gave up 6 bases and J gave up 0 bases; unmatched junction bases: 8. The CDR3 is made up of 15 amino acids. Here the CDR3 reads CASSRDSPSSYEQYF. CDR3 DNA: TGTGCCAGCAGCCGGGACAGCCCCAGCTCCTACGAGCAGTACTTC.

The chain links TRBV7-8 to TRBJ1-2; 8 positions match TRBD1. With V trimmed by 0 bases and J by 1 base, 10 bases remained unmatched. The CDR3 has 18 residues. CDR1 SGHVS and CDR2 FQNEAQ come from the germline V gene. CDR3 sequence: CASSLALSGTGFNYGYTF. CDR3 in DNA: TGTGCCAGCAGCTTAGCTCTTTCCGGGACAGGATTTAACTATGGCTACACCTTC.

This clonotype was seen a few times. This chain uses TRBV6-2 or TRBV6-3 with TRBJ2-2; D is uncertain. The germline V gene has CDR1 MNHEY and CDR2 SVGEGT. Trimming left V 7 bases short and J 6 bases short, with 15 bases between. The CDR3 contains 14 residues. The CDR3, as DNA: TGTGCCAGCATTAGCCCCAATCGTCCCGGGGAGCTGTTTTTT. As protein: CASISPNRPGELFF.

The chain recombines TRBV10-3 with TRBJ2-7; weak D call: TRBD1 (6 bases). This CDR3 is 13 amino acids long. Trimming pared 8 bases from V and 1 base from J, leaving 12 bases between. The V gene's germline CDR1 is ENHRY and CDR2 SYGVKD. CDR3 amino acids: CAIGRTGSYEQYF. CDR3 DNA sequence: TGTGCCATCGGTCGTACAGGGTCCTACGAGCAGTACTTC.

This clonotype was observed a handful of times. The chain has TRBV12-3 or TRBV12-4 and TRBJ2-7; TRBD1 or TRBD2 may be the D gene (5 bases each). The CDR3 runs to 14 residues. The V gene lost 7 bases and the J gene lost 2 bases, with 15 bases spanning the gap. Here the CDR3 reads CASTLGVGAYEQYF. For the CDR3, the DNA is TGTGCCAGCACATTGGGTGTGGGGGCCTACGAGCAGTACTTC.

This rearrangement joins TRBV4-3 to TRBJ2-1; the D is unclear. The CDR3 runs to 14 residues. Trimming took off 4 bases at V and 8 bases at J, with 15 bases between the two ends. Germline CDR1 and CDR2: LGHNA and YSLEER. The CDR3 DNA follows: TGCGCCAGCAGCCCCAATGGACGCGGCGATGAGCAGTTCTTC. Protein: CASSPNGRGDEQFF.

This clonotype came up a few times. CDR3 protein: CTSQGTGRKNEQFF. The DNA of the CDR3 is TGCACCAGCCAGGGGACAGGGCGGAAAAATGAGCAGTTCTTC. J is TRBJ2-1 and V is TRBV20-1; 9 positions match TRBD1. The CDR3 is 14 amino acids. From germline, CDR1 is DFQATT and CDR2 SNEGSKA (reference sequence).